These 24 T cell receptor beta chains originate from one sample sequenced in a study of cytomegalovirus exposure and HLA in healthy donors. Produced via immunoSEQ multiplex PCR; TCRdb's table is partial and in-frame only. The sample records approximately 200,000 clones, roughly 81% being singletons. Sequencing was performed on PBMCs. These TCRs come from a woman aged 25-40 years in good health and CMV-seronegative.

This chain uses TRBV28 with TRBJ2-7; TRBD1 matches 9 bases. The germline V gene encodes CDR1 MDHEN and CDR2 SYDVKM. This CDR3 comprises 12 residues. Trimming at V came to 5 bases and at J to 12 bases, leaving 8 bases not matched to a gene. The CDR3 DNA reads TGTGCCAGCAGTATACCGGGACAGGGCCTGTACTTC. Its protein is CASSIPGQGLYF. Drawing the rest from reference TRBV28 and TRBJ2-7, the complete variable domain is DVKVTQSSRYLVKRTGEKVFLECVQDMDHENMFWYRQDPGLGLRLIYFSYDVKMKEKGDIPEGYSVSREKKERFSLILESASTNQTSMYLCASSIPGQGLYFGPGTRLTVT.

This sequence joins TRBV5-1 and TRBJ2-4, with TRBD2 identical over 12 bases. Germline CDR1 reads SGHRS; CDR2 reads YFSETQ. V trimming: 2 bases; J trimming: 0 bases; junction bases outside the gene matches: 6. This CDR3 is built from 18 residues. CDR3 in amino acids: CASSFGTSGLGAKNIQYF. CDR3 nucleotides: TGCGCCAGCAGCTTCGGGACTAGCGGGCTCGGAGCCAAAAACATTCAGTACTTC.

This clone was seen a handful of times. The J gene is TRBJ1-6, the V gene TRBV6-1; no definite D call. Per the germline V gene, CDR1 is MNHNS and CDR2 is SASEGT. Trimming took off 7 bases at V and 12 bases at J, with 16 bases between the two ends. The CDR3 sequence is 13 residues long. CDR3 coding DNA: TGTGCCAGCAATAGCGACCACTACCAACCCCTCCACTTT. Translating it yields CASNSDHYQPLHF.

The chain links TRBV15 to TRBJ2-2; 7 bases align to TRBD1. The CDR3 has 16 residues. The germline V gene encodes CDR1 LNHNV and CDR2 YYDKDF (reference sequence). V gave up 3 bases and J gave up 7 bases; unmatched junction bases: 11. CDR3 sequence: CATSREIGTVNGELFF. The CDR3, as DNA: TGTGCCACCAGCAGGGAAATCGGGACAGTGAACGGGGAGCTGTTTTTT.

This chain uses TRBV30 with TRBJ2-2, with D maybe TRBD2 (6 bases). The CDR3 spans 13 residues. Trimming took off 0 bases at V and 8 bases at J, with 10 bases between the two ends. From germline, CDR1 is GTSNPN and CDR2 SVGIG (reference sequence). The CDR3: CAWSVGGVGELFF. In DNA form, the CDR3 reads TGTGCCTGGAGTGTGGGGGGAGTTGGGGAGCTGTTTTTT. Using reference TRBV30 and TRBJ2-2 for the parts outside the CDR3, the full variable domain is SQTIHQWPATLVQPVGSPLSLECTVEGTSNPNLYWYRQAAGRGLQLLFYSVGIGQISSEVPQNLSASRPQDRQFILSSKKLLLSDSGFYLCAWSVGGVGELFFGEGSRLTVL.

The genes are TRBV27 and TRBJ1-2; no reliable D call. V lost 3 bases to trimming and J lost 4 bases, with 9 bases between them. The CDR3 consists of 13 residues. The germline CDR1 and CDR2 sequences are MNHEY and SMNVEV (reference sequence). The CDR3 bases are TGTGCCAGCAGTTTGCGGCGGAGCTATGGCTACACCTTC. Residues: CASSLRRSYGYTF.

The V and J genes are TRBV5-4 and TRBJ1-5; D may be TRBD1 (5 bases). Trimming shortened V by 4 bases and J by 7 bases, and 12 bases separated the two germline ends. Germline V CDR1 and CDR2: SGHNT, YYREEE (reference sequence). The CDR3 is made up of 13 amino acids. CDR3 sequence (DNA): TGTGCCAGCAGCCCAGAAAGGGGACAGCCCCAGCATTTT. Its protein product is CASSPERGQPQHF.

The CDR3 nucleotides read TGTGCCAGCAGCTCCGACGAGGGATATAATTCACCCCTCCACTTT. This codes for CASSSDEGYNSPLHF. V is TRBV7-9 and J is TRBJ1-6, with no clear D. This CDR3 is built from 15 residues. CDR1 is SEHNR, CDR2 FQNEAQ, per germline (reference sequence). With 4 bases removed from V and 4 bases from J, the gap between germline ends came to 11 bases.

The gene calls are TRBV19 and TRBJ1-5; TRBD1 matches at 8 bases. Per germline, CDR1 LNHDA and CDR2 SQIVND (reference sequence). This CDR3 spans 15 amino acids. V dropped 6 bases and J dropped 4; count of bases not matched to a gene: 8. Here the CDR3 DNA reads TGTGCCAGTAGGAGAGGGACAGGAGAAAATCAGCCCCAGCATTTT. Its protein product is CASRRGTGENQPQHF.

In DNA form, the CDR3 reads TGTGCCAGCAGTTTCCAGGGTTACGAAAAACTGTTTTTT. Its translation is CASSFQGYEKLFF. This chain uses TRBV27 with TRBJ1-4, with a weak D call TRBD1 (5 bases). Per the germline V gene, CDR1 is MNHEY and CDR2 is SMNVEV (reference sequence). This CDR3 spans 13 amino acids. Trimming pared 3 bases from V and 8 bases from J, leaving 10 bases between.

This rearrangement joins TRBV5-1 to TRBJ2-7, with 7 bases lining up with TRBD2. CDR3 length equals 15 residues. Germline values: CDR1 SGHRS, CDR2 YFSETQ. V trimming: 4 bases; J trimming: 6 bases; junction bases outside the gene matches: 13. CDR3 DNA sequence: TGCGCCAGCAGCCAAGGCAGCGGGATCCAGGGCGAGCAGTACTTC. Amino acids: CASSQGSGIQGEQYF.

The chain couples TRBV5-5 to TRBJ1-2; a weak D match, TRBD1 (5 bases). Trimming removed 5 bases at V and 2 bases at J, with 10 bases between. The CDR3 sequence is 13 residues long. From germline, CDR1 is SGHKS and CDR2 YYEKEE (reference sequence). DNA for the CDR3: TGTGCCAGCAGAGGGGAAGGGAACTATGGCTACACCTTC. Protein: CASRGEGNYGYTF.

The chain recombines TRBV27 with TRBJ2-1; possibly TRBD2 for D (5 bases). The CDR3 is 14 amino acids. Trimming removed 8 bases from V and 5 bases from J, with 16 bases in between. CDR1 and CDR2 from the germline V gene are MNHEY and SMNVEV (reference sequence). The DNA for the CDR3 is TGTGCCAGCGGGATTTGGGAGCAGAACAATGAGCAGTTCTTC. Protein sequence: CASGIWEQNNEQFF.

This chain connects TRBV30 to TRBJ1-4; a weak D match, TRBD1 (5 bases). The CDR3 spans 13 residues. The germline gives CDR1 GTSNPN, CDR2 SVGIG (reference sequence). Trimming took off 0 bases at V and 4 bases at J, with 6 bases between the two ends. CDR3 nucleotide sequence: TGTGCCTGGAGTGTAGACAGTAATGAAAAACTGTTTTTT. This translates into CAWSVDSNEKLFF.

This sequence joins TRBV6-1 and TRBJ2-2, with 9 bases aligning to TRBD2. CDR1 is MNHNS, CDR2 SASEGT, per germline. V lost 8 bases, J lost 3 bases, and 7 bases stayed unmatched. The CDR3 is made up of 15 amino acids. The CDR3 sequence is CASRVSGGYTGELFF. As DNA, the CDR3 is TGTGCCAGCCGGGTTAGCGGGGGTTACACCGGGGAGCTGTTTTTT.

The rearrangement links TRBV15 to TRBJ2-5; 7 bases fit TRBD1. This CDR3 has 13 residues. The germline V gene encodes CDR1 LNHNV and CDR2 YYDKDF (reference sequence). The V and J ends lost 4 bases and 7 bases, in that order; junction bases with no gene match: 6. The CDR3 coding sequence is TGTGCCACCAGCACCGGACAGGCGGTGACCCAGTACTTC. This encodes CATSTGQAVTQYF.

The V gene is TRBV4-1, the J gene TRBJ2-7; 9 bases are shared with TRBD1. This CDR3 spans 16 amino acids. The germline V gene has CDR1 MGHRA and CDR2 YSYEKL. Trimming cost V 4 bases and J 5 bases; bases outside gene matches: 12. The CDR3 coding sequence is TGCGCCAGCAGCCTTACTACGGGACAGGGCGTGAACGAGCAGTACTTC. Protein sequence: CASSLTTGQGVNEQYF.

V gene TRBV19 combines with J gene TRBJ1-6; 9 bases are shared with TRBD1. The V segment lost 4 bases and the J segment 2 bases; nucleotides outside the gene matches: 3. CDR1 and CDR2 (germline): LNHDA, SQIVND (reference sequence). CDR3 length: 16 residues. The CDR3 coding sequence is TGTGCCAGTAGTAAACAGGGGGCCGCCTATAATTCACCCCTCCACTTT. It yields the protein CASSKQGAAYNSPLHF.

DNA of the CDR3: TGCGCCAGCAGCTTTAGCGGGGGGAGGGACTACGAGCAGTACTTC. Protein product: CASSFSGGRDYEQYF. V and J are TRBV5-1 and TRBJ2-7; 10 nucleotides match TRBD2. V lost 2 bases to trimming and J lost 3 bases; unmatched junction nucleotides: 5. CDR1 and CDR2 from the germline V gene are SGHRS and YFSETQ. CDR3 length: 15 residues. Drawing the rest from reference TRBV5-1 and TRBJ2-7, the complete variable domain is KAGVTQTPRYLIKTRGQQVTLSCSPISGHRSVSWYQQTPGQGLQFLFEYFSETQRNKGNFPGRFSGRQFSNSRSEMNVSTLELGDSALYLCASSFSGGRDYEQYFGPGTRLTVT.

The genes are TRBV11-2 and TRBJ2-3; D remains ambiguous. The CDR3 is 13 amino acids. Germline assignment: CDR1 SGHAT and CDR2 FQNNGV. V lost 2 bases to trimming and J lost 4 bases, with 7 bases between them. CDR3 loop: CASSLYPADTQYF. The CDR3 region has the DNA TGTGCCAGCAGCTTATACCCGGCAGATACGCAGTATTTT.

The chain employs TRBV18 and TRBJ2-5; TRBD2 might be the D (6 bases). Trimming stripped 3 bases from V and 2 bases from J, with 10 bases between. Germline CDR1 KGHSH, CDR2 LQKENI. The CDR3 runs to 14 residues. Written as DNA, the CDR3 is TGTGCCAGCTCACCGAGGAGGGAGCAAGAGACCCAGTACTTC. This codes for CASSPRREQETQYF.

This clone was found a few times. The CDR3 loop reads CASSPGTGGSAETQYF. The CDR3 nucleotides are TGTGCCAGCAGCCCCGGGACAGGGGGCTCTGCGGAGACCCAGTACTTC. The J gene is TRBJ2-5, the V gene TRBV27; 12 bases map to TRBD1. Germline CDR1 reads MNHEY; CDR2 reads SMNVEV (reference sequence). The CDR3 contains 16 residues. J gave up 5 bases and V 6 bases, and 10 bases lay outside the gene matches.

The chain joins TRBV5-1 to TRBJ1-4; 10 nucleotides agree with TRBD1. CDR3 length: 17 amino acids. Losses at the gene ends were 0 bases for V and 6 bases for J; bases not matched to a gene: 8. Per germline, CDR1 SGHRS and CDR2 YFSETQ. CDR3 coding DNA: TGCGCCAGCAGCTTGGGAATGACCGGGACAGGGGATGAAAAACTGTTTTTT. Translated: CASSLGMTGTGDEKLFF. The variable domain in full, with the rest retrieved from reference TRBV5-1 and TRBJ1-4, is KAGVTQTPRYLIKTRGQQVTLSCSPISGHRSVSWYQQTPGQGLQFLFEYFSETQRNKGNFPGRFSGRQFSNSRSEMNVSTLELGDSALYLCASSLGMTGTGDEKLFFGSGTQLSVL.

The V call is TRBV6-1, the J call TRBJ1-2; TRBD1 aligns across 10 bases. Germline V lookup: CDR1 MNHNS, CDR2 SASEGT. The ends lost 7 bases at V and 4 bases at J; junction bases unmatched: 9. This CDR3 is 15 amino acids long. CDR3 coding DNA: TGTGCCAGCACTTCGGGACAGGGGCCATCCTATGGCTACACCTTC. Its translation: CASTSGQGPSYGYTF.